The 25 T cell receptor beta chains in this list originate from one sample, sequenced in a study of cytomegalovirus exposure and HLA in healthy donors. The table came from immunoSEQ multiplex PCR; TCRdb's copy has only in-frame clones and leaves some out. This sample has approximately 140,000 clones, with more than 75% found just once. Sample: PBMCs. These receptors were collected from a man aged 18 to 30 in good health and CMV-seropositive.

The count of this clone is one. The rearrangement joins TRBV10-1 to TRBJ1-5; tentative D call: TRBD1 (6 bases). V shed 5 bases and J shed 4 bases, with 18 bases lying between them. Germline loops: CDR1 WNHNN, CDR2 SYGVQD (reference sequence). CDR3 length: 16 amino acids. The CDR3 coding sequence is TGCGCCAGCAGTTCCTCTTTGCAGGGGCATAATCAGCCCCAGCATTTT. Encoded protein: CASSSSLQGHNQPQHF.

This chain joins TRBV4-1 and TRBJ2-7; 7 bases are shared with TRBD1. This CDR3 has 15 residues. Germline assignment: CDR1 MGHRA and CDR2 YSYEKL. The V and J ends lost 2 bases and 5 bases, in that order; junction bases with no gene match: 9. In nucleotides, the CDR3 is TGCGCCAGCAGCCAAACGAGGGGGCGCGAAAACGAGCAGTACTTC. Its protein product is CASSQTRGRENEQYF.

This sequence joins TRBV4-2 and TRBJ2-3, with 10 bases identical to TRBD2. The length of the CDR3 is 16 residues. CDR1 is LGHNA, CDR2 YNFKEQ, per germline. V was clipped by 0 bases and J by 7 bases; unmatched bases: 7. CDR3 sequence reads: CASSQESSGGFYTQYF. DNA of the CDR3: TGTGCCAGCAGCCAAGAATCTAGCGGGGGTTTTTATACGCAGTATTTT.

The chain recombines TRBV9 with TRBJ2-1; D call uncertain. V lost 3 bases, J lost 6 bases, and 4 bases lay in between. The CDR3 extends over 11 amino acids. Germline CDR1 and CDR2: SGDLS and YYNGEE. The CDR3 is CASSGANEQFF. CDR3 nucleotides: TGTGCCAGCAGCGGGGCCAATGAGCAGTTCTTC.

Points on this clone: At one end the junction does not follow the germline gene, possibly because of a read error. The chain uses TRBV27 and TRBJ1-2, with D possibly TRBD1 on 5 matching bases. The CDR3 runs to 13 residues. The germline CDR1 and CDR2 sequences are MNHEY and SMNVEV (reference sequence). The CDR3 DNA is TGTGCCAGCAGCCCGTTGGGTATAGGGGTCCTCGTCTTC. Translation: CASSPLGIGVLVF.

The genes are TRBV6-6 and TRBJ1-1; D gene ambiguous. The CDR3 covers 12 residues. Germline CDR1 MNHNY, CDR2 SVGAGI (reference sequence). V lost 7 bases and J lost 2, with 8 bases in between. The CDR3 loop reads CASTYPNTEAFF. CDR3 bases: TGTGCCAGCACCTACCCAAACACTGAAGCTTTCTTT.

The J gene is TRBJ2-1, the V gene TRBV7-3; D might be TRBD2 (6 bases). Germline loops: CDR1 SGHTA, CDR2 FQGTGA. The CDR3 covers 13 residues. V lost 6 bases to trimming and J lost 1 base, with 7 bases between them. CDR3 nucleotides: TGTGCCAGCAGTAGCGGTTCCTACAATGAGCAGTTCTTC. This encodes CASSSGSYNEQFF.

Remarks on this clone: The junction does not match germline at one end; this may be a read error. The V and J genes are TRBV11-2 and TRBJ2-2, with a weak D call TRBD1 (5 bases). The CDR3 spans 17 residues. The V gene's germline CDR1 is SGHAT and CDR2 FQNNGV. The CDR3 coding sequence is TGTGCCAGCAGCTCCGGGCCAGGGCGCTGTCGAGACGGGCAGCTGTTTTTT. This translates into CASSSGPGRCRDGQLFF.

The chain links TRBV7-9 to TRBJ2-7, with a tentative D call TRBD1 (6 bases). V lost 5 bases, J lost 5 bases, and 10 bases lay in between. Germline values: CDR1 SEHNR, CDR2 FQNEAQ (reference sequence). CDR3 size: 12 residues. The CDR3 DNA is TGTGCCAGCAGCCTTCAGGGGAACGAGCAGTACTTC. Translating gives CASSLQGNEQYF.

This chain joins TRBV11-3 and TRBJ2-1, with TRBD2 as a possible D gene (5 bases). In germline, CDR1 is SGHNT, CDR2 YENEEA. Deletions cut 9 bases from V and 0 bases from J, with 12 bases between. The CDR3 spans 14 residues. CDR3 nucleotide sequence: TGTGCCAGTACCGACACTAGCTCCTACAATGAGCAGTTCTTC. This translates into CASTDTSSYNEQFF.

CDR3 nucleotides: TGTGCCAGCAGCCCGCCGGGGGCGGGGGGCTACGAGCAGTACTTC. This encodes CASSPPGAGGYEQYF. This chain connects TRBV7-9 to TRBJ2-7; 8 bases agree with TRBD2. Germline V gene sequence: CDR1 SEHNR, CDR2 FQNEAQ (reference sequence). The CDR3 contains 15 residues. After removal of 5 bases from V and 3 bases from J, the junction contained 9 bases not matched to a gene.

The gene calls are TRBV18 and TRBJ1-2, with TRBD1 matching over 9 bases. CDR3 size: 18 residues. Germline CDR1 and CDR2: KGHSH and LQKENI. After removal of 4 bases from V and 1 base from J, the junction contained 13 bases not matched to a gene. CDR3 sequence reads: CASSQFETGGFRNYGYTF. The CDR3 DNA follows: TGTGCCAGCTCACAGTTTGAGACAGGGGGATTCCGTAACTATGGCTACACCTTC.

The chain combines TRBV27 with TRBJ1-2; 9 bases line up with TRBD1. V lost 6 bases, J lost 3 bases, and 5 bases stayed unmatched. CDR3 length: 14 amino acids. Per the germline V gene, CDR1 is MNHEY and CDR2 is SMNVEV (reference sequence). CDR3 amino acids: CASRGTGRDYGYTF. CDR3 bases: TGTGCCAGCAGGGGGACAGGGCGCGACTATGGCTACACCTTC.

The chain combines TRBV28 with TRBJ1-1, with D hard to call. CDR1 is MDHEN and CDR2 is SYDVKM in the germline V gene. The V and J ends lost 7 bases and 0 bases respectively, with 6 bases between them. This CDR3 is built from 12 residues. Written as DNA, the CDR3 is TGTGCCAGCACTCAGTTGAACACTGAAGCTTTCTTT. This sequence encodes CASTQLNTEAFF.

Here the CDR3 reads CASSPRGLYEQYF. In nucleotides, the CDR3 is TGTGCCAGCAGCCCCCGTGGGCTCTACGAGCAGTACTTC. The rearrangement uses TRBV27 and TRBJ2-7; D unresolved. From germline, CDR1 is MNHEY and CDR2 SMNVEV (reference sequence). V gave up 6 bases and J gave up 3 bases, with 12 bases separating them. This CDR3 spans 13 amino acids.

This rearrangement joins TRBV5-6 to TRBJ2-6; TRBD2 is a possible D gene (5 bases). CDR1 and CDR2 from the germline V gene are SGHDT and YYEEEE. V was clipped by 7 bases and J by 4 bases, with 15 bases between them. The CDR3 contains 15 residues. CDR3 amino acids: CASQTRGYGANVLTF. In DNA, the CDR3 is TGTGCCAGCCAGACAAGAGGGTACGGGGCCAACGTCCTGACTTTC.

The CDR3 DNA sequence: TGTGCCAGCAGTGGGGGTCGGACATGGCAGTACTTC. It is translated as CASSGGRTWQYF. J is TRBJ2-7 and V is TRBV2; possibly TRBD1 for D (5 bases). The germline V gene has CDR1 SNHLY and CDR2 FYNNEI. The CDR3 contains 12 residues. The V and J ends lost 4 bases and 9 bases respectively, with 13 bases between them. The complete variable domain, with remaining parts taken from reference TRBV2 and TRBJ2-7, reads EPEVTQTPSHQVTQMGQEVILRCVPISNHLYFYWYRQILGQKVEFLVSFYNNEISEKSEIFDDQFSVERPDGSNFTLKIRSTKLEDSAMYFCASSGGRTWQYFGPGTRLTVT.

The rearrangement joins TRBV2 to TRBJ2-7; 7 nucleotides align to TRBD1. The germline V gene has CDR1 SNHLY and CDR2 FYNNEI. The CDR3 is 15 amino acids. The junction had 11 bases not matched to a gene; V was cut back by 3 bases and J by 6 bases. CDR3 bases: TGTGCCAGCAGTGAGTCCGACAGGGTGAATAGCGAGCAGTACTTC. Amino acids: CASSESDRVNSEQYF.

The CDR3 sequence is CASSVGGFGSYEQYF. CDR3 nucleotide sequence: TGCGCCAGCAGCGTGGGGGGCTTCGGCTCCTACGAGCAGTACTTC. The V call is TRBV5-1, the J call TRBJ2-7; D is perhaps TRBD1 or TRBD2 (6 bases each). The CDR3 runs to 15 residues. The V gene lost 4 bases and the J gene lost 0 bases, with 14 bases spanning the gap. Germline CDR1 is SGHRS and CDR2 is YFSETQ.

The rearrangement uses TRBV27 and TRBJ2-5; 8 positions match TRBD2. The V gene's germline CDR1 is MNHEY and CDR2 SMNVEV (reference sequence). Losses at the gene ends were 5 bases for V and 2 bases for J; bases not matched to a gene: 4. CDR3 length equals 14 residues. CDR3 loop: CASSMVAGQETQYF. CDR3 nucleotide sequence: TGTGCCAGCAGTATGGTAGCGGGACAAGAGACCCAGTACTTC.

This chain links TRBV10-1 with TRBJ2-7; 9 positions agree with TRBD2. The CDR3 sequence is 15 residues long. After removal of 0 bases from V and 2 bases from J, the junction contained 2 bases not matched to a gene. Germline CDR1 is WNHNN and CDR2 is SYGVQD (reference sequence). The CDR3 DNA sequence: TGCGCCAGCAGTGAGTCAAGACTAGCGGCCTACGAGCAGTACTTC. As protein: CASSESRLAAYEQYF.

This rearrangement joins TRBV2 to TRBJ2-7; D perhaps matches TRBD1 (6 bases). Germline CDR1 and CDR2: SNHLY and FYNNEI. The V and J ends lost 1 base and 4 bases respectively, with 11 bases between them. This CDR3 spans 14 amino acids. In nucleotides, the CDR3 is TGTGCCAGCAGTGAAGAGGGCGGACAGTACGAGCAGTACTTC. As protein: CASSEEGGQYEQYF.

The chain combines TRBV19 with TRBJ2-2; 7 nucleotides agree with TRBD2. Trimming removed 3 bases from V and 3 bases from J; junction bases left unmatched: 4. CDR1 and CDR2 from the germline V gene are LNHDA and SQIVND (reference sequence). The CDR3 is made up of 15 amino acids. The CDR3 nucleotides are TGTGCCAGTAGTATTGAGGGAGGGGACACCGGGGAGCTGTTTTTT. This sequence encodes CASSIEGGDTGELFF.

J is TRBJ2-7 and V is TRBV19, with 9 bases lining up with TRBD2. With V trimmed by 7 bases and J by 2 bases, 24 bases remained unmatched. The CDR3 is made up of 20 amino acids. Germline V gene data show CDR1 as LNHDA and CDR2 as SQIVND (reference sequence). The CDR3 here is CASTPSLERALAGSTYEQYF. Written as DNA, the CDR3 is TGTGCCAGTACCCCCTCCCTGGAGAGGGCTCTAGCGGGGAGCACCTACGAGCAGTACTTC.

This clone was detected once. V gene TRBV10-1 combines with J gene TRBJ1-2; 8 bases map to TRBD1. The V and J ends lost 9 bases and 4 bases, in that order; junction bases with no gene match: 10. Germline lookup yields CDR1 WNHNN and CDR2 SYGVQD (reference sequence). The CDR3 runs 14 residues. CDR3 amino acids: CASELQGGCYGYTF. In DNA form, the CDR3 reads TGCGCCAGTGAGCTACAGGGGGGATGCTATGGCTACACCTTC.